The present TCR beta chain was sequenced within a study of cytomegalovirus exposure and HLA in healthy donors. Findings of the study overall: Later work associated approximately 17,000 TCR beta sequences with HLA alleles at 0.05 false discovery rate.

The CDR3 is 16 residues long. V was trimmed by 1 base and J by 2 bases, leaving 15 bases between them. Germline assignment: CDR1 SGHNT and CDR2 YENEEA. Notes on this clone: No antigen is known for it.

This PCR relied on a set of 60 Vbeta primers and 13 Jbeta primers. TCRdb keeps only in-frame clones here, not all; method: immunoSEQ multiplex PCR. The data contain about 180,000 clones, roughly 82% of them singletons. The sample was PBMCs. This TCR came from a man aged 40-49 years in good health and CMV-seronegative. The gene calls are TRBV11-3 and TRBJ2-7; perhaps TRBD1 as D (6 bases). Here the CDR3 reads CASSLALSQGTYEQYF. The CDR3 DNA reads as TGTGCCAGCAGCTTAGCGCTTTCACAGGGTACCTACGAGCAGTACTTC.